Presented here are 11 T cell receptor beta chains from one specimen sequenced in a study of T cells in Graves' hyperthyroidism and ophthalmopathy. Amplification of TCR beta CDR3 regions used RNA as the template. RT-PCR in the first round (using the HTBI primer set) targeted the TCR CDR3. TCRdb independently ran MiXCR on the multiplex PCR reads; one entry per CDR3 protein. The table has hundreds of thousands of distinct CDR3 sequences, 14% to 15% seen once; the top ten hold over 3.5%. Sequenced: blood. All receptors come from a woman aged 35 to 49 with Graves' ophthalmopathy.

This clonotype was counted between two and nine times. This chain links TRBV3-1 with TRBJ2-7, with 10 positions matching TRBD2. V lost 4 bases to trimming and J lost 5 bases; unmatched junction nucleotides: 2. The CDR3 has 13 residues. Per the germline V gene, CDR1 is LGHDT and CDR2 is YNNKEL (reference sequence). For the CDR3, the DNA is TGTGCCAGCAGCCGAGGACTAGCGGACGAGCAGTACTTC. It is translated as CASSRGLADEQYF.

This clonotype was found a few times. J is TRBJ2-2 and V is TRBV7-3; 8 bases align to TRBD2. In germline, CDR1 is SGHTA, CDR2 FQGTGA. The CDR3 length is 14 residues. Unmatched junction bases numbered 3, after V lost 2 bases and J lost 7 bases. This CDR3 is CASSLEAGDGELFF. In DNA, the CDR3 is TGTGCCAGCAGCTTAGAAGCGGGAGACGGGGAGCTGTTTTTT. Using reference TRBV7-3 and TRBJ2-2 for the parts outside the CDR3, the full variable domain is GAGVSQTPSNKVTEKGKYVELRCDPISGHTALYWYRQSLGQGPEFLIYFQGTGAADDSGLPNDRFFAVRPEGSVSTLKIQRTERGDSAVYLCASSLEAGDGELFFGEGSRLTVL.

In its sample, this clonotype was seen many times. The chain combines TRBV4-3 with TRBJ2-4; 9 bases align to TRBD2. Trimming took 7 bases from V and 2 from J; bases not matched to a gene: 15. From germline, CDR1 is LGHNA and CDR2 YSLEER. The CDR3 loop spans 18 amino acids. The CDR3 region is CASTPNRAGGPTKNIQYF. CDR3 in DNA: TGCGCCAGCACCCCCAATAGGGCGGGAGGGCCAACCAAAAACATTCAGTACTTC.

This clonotype was recorded at least ten times. The chain joins TRBV28 to TRBJ2-7, with 13 bases matching TRBD2. The V gene end was trimmed by 5 bases and the J gene end by 5 bases; junction bases not matched to a gene: 9. The CDR3 covers 16 residues. CDR1 is MDHEN and CDR2 is SYDVKM in the germline V gene. DNA of the CDR3: TGTGCCAGCAGTCCACTAACTAGCGGGAGGGTCGACGAGCAGTACTTC. This translates into CASSPLTSGRVDEQYF.

The table lists this clonotype with many counts. CDR3 residues: CSVEDPLAGKQETQYF. In DNA, the CDR3 is TGCAGCGTTGAAGATCCACTAGCGGGGAAGCAAGAGACCCAGTACTTC. The chain is built from TRBV29-1 and TRBJ2-5; 10 bases fit TRBD2. CDR1 and CDR2 from the germline V gene are SQVTM and ANQGSEA. This CDR3 is 16 amino acids long. V lost 0 bases to trimming and J lost 2 bases; unmatched junction nucleotides: 6.

V is TRBV10-3 and J is TRBJ2-2; TRBD1 matches at 9 bases. Per the germline V gene, CDR1 is ENHRY and CDR2 is SYGVKD. The CDR3 spans 15 residues. V was pared by 6 bases and J by 6 bases, with 8 bases of the junction left unmatched. For the CDR3, the DNA is TGTGCCATCAGGGCCGGGACAGGGTCCTCCGGGGAGCTGTTTTTT. Its protein is CAIRAGTGSSGELFF.

This clonotype was counted ten times or more. The chain carries TRBV3-1 and TRBJ2-4, with D perhaps assigned TRBD1 or TRBD2 (5 bases each). The V gene's germline CDR1 is LGHDT and CDR2 YNNKEL (reference sequence). This CDR3 comprises 18 residues. V was clipped by 3 bases and J by 3 bases, with 21 bases between them. Written as DNA, the CDR3 is TGTGCCAGCAGCCACCCTCGGGCAGGGAGAGATGTCAAAAACATTCAGTACTTC. Its translation is CASSHPRAGRDVKNIQYF.

For this clonotype: A much larger clone differs from this one at a single base, so this may be a read error. The chain links TRBV24-1 to TRBJ2-7, with D possibly matching TRBD1 (5 bases). From germline, CDR1 is KGHDR and CDR2 SFDVKD. The CDR3 loop spans 12 amino acids. The V end was cut by 3 bases, the J end by 6 bases, with 8 bases between. As DNA, the CDR3 is TGTGCCACCAGTGATGGGGCCCTCGAGCAGTACTTC. Amino acids: CATSDGALEQYF.

This clonotype was found many times. The CDR3, as DNA: TGCAGTGCTAGAGAAGGAAACACCATATATTTT. Its translation is CSAREGNTIYF. The rearrangement joins TRBV20-1 to TRBJ1-3; D gene unclear. Between the trimmed V and J ends, which lost 0 bases and 4 bases, there was a span of 1 base. CDR3 length: 11 residues. Looked up from germline, CDR1 is DFQATT and CDR2 is SNEGSKA (reference sequence).

Remarks on this clonotype: The junction departs from germline at one end; a sequencing error may be responsible. This chain links TRBV6-1 with TRBJ1-1, with 9 positions matching TRBD1. This CDR3 has 16 residues. The germline gives CDR1 MNHNS, CDR2 SASEGT. In DNA form, the CDR3 reads TGTGCCAGCAGTGTTTTGGGGACAGGGCAAGACACTGAAGCTTCCTTT. Its translation is CASSVLGTGQDTEASF.

This clonotype was counted ten times or more. The V and J genes are TRBV6-1 and TRBJ1-1; D perhaps matches TRBD1 (5 bases). Trimming shortened V by 6 bases and J by 1 base, and 12 bases separated the two germline ends. Germline values: CDR1 MNHNS, CDR2 SASEGT. The CDR3 is made up of 14 amino acids. The CDR3 DNA sequence: TGTGCCAGCAGCACCGGGGCCCGGAACACTGAAGCTTTCTTT. Translated: CASSTGARNTEAFF.